These T cell receptor beta chains were read from a single sample in a study of blood T cell repertoires in COVID-19. TCRdb keeps only in-frame clones here, not all; method: immunoSEQ multiplex PCR. The sample contains 130,000 to 150,000 clones, around 79% of which appear only once. The specimen was peripheral blood. These receptors were obtained from a woman in her seventies with COVID-19, enrolled during active disease. Each CDR3 is given with its conserved first and last residue. Fields, in order: D gene, J gene, clone size, V gene, CDR3 DNA, CDR3 protein. A D gene is named only where the DNA matches it firmly. Clone size is stated in some rows and not others, as once, few, many or a class when expanded.

d_call: .
j_call: TRBJ1-5
clone_size: once
v_call: TRBV10-3
cdr3_nt: TGTGCCACCCAGGACAGCCTTAGCAATCAGCCCCAGCATTTT
cdr3_aa: CATQDSLSNQPQHF

d_call: TRBD1
j_call: TRBJ2-2
clone_size: .
v_call: TRBV15
cdr3_nt: TGTGCCACCAGCCCGCGACAGGGGGGAGGCGGGGAGCTGTTTTTT
cdr3_aa: CATSPRQGGGGELFF

d_call: .
j_call: TRBJ2-3
clone_size: .
v_call: TRBV19
cdr3_nt: TGTGCCAGTAGTCCTACGAGCACAGATACGCAGTATTTT
cdr3_aa: CASSPTSTDTQYF

d_call: TRBD2
j_call: TRBJ2-3
clone_size: .
v_call: TRBV5-5
cdr3_nt: TGTGCCAGCAGCCACCGGACTAGCGGGGGCACAGATACGCAGTATTTT
cdr3_aa: CASSHRTSGGTDTQYF

d_call: .
j_call: TRBJ1-2
clone_size: once
v_call: TRBV25-1
cdr3_nt: TGTGCCAGCAGTGAATCGGTCGGCTACACCTTC
cdr3_aa: CASSESVGYTF

d_call: TRBD2
j_call: TRBJ2-3
clone_size: .
v_call: TRBV28
cdr3_nt: TGTGCCAGCAGTTTAACGACTAGCGGGGGCCCAGATACGCAGTATTTT
cdr3_aa: CASSLTTSGGPDTQYF

d_call: TRBD2
j_call: TRBJ2-3
clone_size: .
v_call: TRBV9
cdr3_nt: TGTGCCAGCAGCCCAACTAGCGGGGGGGCCTGGGGTACAGATACGCAGTATTTT
cdr3_aa: CASSPTSGGAWGTDTQYF

d_call: .
j_call: TRBJ1-1
clone_size: .
v_call: TRBV12-3/TRBV12-4
cdr3_nt: TGTGCCAGCAGGGTACAGGACGAAGCTTTCTTT
cdr3_aa: CASRVQDEAFF

d_call: .
j_call: TRBJ1-3
clone_size: once
v_call: TRBV4-1
cdr3_nt: TGCGCCAGCAGCACCCGACAGGCTGGAAACACCATATATTTT
cdr3_aa: CASSTRQAGNTIYF

d_call: TRBD1
j_call: TRBJ1-2
clone_size: .
v_call: TRBV6-5
cdr3_nt: TGTGCCAGCACCAAGACAGGGTTGGGCTACACCTTC
cdr3_aa: CASTKTGLGYTF